This TCR beta chain was sequenced during a study of OX40 agonist ivuxolimab in advanced cancers. Looking at the study overall: Patients were given ivuxolimab, an antibody that agonizes OX40 (CD134).

Assay: immunoSEQ multiplex PCR; the TCRdb copy retains only in-frame clones and omits some. The sample gives 65,000 or so clones, more than 85% of which show up once; roughly 13% is in the top ten. The germline V gene has CDR1 SGHTA and CDR2 FQGTGA. CDR3 length: 12 residues. The germline V and J ends were trimmed by 2 bases and 6 bases, with 4 bases remaining between them. Blood specimens came from baseline, cycle 4 day 1, and cycle 7 day 1. The chain is built from TRBV7-3 and TRBJ2-2; D not resolved. This specimen was CD4+ or CD8+ T cells sorted from blood, taken in a trial of the OX40 agonist ivuxolimab. This receptor was identified in an adult with an advanced solid tumor such as melanoma, head and neck, liver or kidney cancer. CDR3 sequence: CASSLSAGELFF. CDR3 sequence (DNA): TGTGCCAGCAGCTTATCAGCCGGGGAGCTGTTTTTT.